These 10 T cell receptor beta chains were sequenced from one sample in a study of cytomegalovirus exposure and HLA in healthy donors. A multiplex PCR was run with 60 Vbeta primers and 13 Jbeta primers. Data came from immunoSEQ multiplex PCR; TCRdb stores just in-frame clones and leaves some out. The table shows some 150,000 clones, with about four fifths occurring only once. The sample consisted of PBMCs. These receptors came from a woman between 45 and 60 years old in good health and CMV-seronegative.

This clone is a singleton in its sample. This CDR3 reads CASSQERQFTDTQYF. The CDR3 nucleotides read TGTGCCAGCAGCCAAGAAAGACAATTCACAGATACGCAGTATTTT. This chain connects TRBV4-2 to TRBJ2-3; no firm D call. The CDR3 has 15 amino acids. V shed 0 bases and J shed 2 bases, with 9 bases lying between them. Germline CDR1 and CDR2: LGHNA and YNFKEQ.

V gene TRBV6-5 combines with J gene TRBJ2-1; D gene uncertain. Trimming left V 0 bases short and J 6 bases short, with 15 bases between. Germline lookup yields CDR1 MNHEY and CDR2 SVGAGI. The length of the CDR3 is 16 residues. The CDR3 protein is CASSYSAGRQVNEQFF. The CDR3 coding sequence is TGTGCCAGCAGTTACTCGGCAGGCCGCCAAGTCAATGAGCAGTTCTTC.

The genes are TRBV5-8 and TRBJ1-1, with TRBD1 matching over 10 bases. This CDR3 spans 17 amino acids. V shed 0 bases and J 6 bases; nucleotides not matched to a gene: 11. Germline CDR1 SGHTS, CDR2 YDEGEE. The CDR3 spells CASSLEGTGVTPPEAFF. CDR3 bases: TGTGCCAGCAGCTTGGAAGGGACAGGGGTTACCCCCCCTGAAGCTTTCTTT.

The chain has TRBV2 and TRBJ2-3; 7 bases match TRBD1. Germline CDR1 SNHLY, CDR2 FYNNEI. The CDR3 is made up of 14 amino acids. The J segment lost 3 bases and the V segment lost 5 bases, leaving 5 bases of the junction unmatched. This CDR3 reads CASSRDRKTDTQYF. The CDR3 DNA is TGTGCCAGCAGTAGGGACAGAAAAACAGATACGCAGTATTTT.

The chain couples TRBV4-3 to TRBJ2-1; TRBD2 aligns across 8 bases. V shed 3 bases and J 8 bases; nucleotides not matched to a gene: 12. This CDR3 is built from 16 residues. Germline assignment: CDR1 LGHNA and CDR2 YSLEER. The CDR3 reads CASSQTRLARPDEQFF. Written as DNA, the CDR3 is TGCGCCAGCAGCCAGACGCGACTAGCGCGGCCCGATGAGCAGTTCTTC.

The chain is built from TRBV19 and TRBJ2-7; a possible D gene is TRBD2 (6 bases). The CDR3 extends over 12 amino acids. The ends were cut back, 8 bases at V and 7 bases at J, with 15 bases in the middle. The germline gives CDR1 LNHDA, CDR2 SQIVND (reference sequence). The CDR3 DNA reads TGTGCCAGTGGCTTCTCCCGGGGGGAGCAGTACTTC. Protein: CASGFSRGEQYF. Complete variable domain (other parts from reference TRBV19 and TRBJ2-7): DGGITQSPKYLFRKEGQNVTLSCEQNLNHDAMYWYRQDPGQGLRLIYYSQIVNDFQKGDIAEGYSVSREKKESFPLTVTSAQKNPTAFYLCASGFSRGEQYFGPGTRLTVT.

The genes are TRBV2 and TRBJ1-1; TRBD1 aligns across 7 bases. The germline gives CDR1 SNHLY, CDR2 FYNNEI. The CDR3 has 14 residues. V was pared by 6 bases and J by 2 bases, with 6 bases of the junction left unmatched. CDR3 amino acids: CASRSGQTNTEAFF. The CDR3 DNA reads TGTGCCAGCAGATCGGGACAGACCAACACTGAAGCTTTCTTT.

The chain is built from TRBV6-5 and TRBJ1-2; TRBD1 might be the D (6 bases). The CDR3 spans 14 residues. Germline values: CDR1 MNHEY, CDR2 SVGAGI. V was trimmed by 4 bases and J by 5 bases, leaving 14 bases between them. The CDR3 DNA reads TGTGCCAGCAGTTCCAGGGACAAACTATATGGCTACACCTTC. Amino acids: CASSSRDKLYGYTF.

The V gene is TRBV7-9, the J gene TRBJ1-1; D remains ambiguous. This CDR3 contains 15 residues. Trimming left V 1 base short and J 1 base short, with 10 bases between. The germline V gene encodes CDR1 SEHNR and CDR2 FQNEAQ (reference sequence). This CDR3 reads CASSLGHSGNTEAFF. CDR3 DNA sequence: TGTGCCAGCAGCTTAGGTCACAGCGGGAACACTGAAGCTTTCTTT.

This clone was detected a few times. The chain links TRBV19 to TRBJ1-2; 8 nucleotides line up with TRBD1. This CDR3 is built from 14 residues. J gave up 4 bases and V 5 bases, and 6 bases lay outside the gene matches. CDR1 and CDR2 from the germline V gene are LNHDA and SQIVND (reference sequence). CDR3 region: CASSPLDRGYGYTF. CDR3 DNA sequence: TGTGCCAGTAGTCCCCTCGACAGGGGCTATGGCTACACCTTC.